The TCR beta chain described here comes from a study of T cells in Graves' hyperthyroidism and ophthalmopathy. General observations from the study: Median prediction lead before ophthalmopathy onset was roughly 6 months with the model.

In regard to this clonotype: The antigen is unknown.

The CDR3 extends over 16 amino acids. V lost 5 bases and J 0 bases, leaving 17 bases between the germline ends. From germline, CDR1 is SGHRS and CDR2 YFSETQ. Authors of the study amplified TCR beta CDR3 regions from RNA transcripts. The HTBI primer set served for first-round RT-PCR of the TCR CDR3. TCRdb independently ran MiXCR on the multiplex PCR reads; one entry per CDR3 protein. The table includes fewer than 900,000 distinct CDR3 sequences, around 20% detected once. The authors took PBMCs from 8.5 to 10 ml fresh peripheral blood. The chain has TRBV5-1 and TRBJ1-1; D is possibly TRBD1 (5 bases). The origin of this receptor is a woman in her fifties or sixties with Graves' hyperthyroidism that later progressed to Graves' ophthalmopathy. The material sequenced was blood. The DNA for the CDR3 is TGCGCCAGCAGACCCTCTCAGGGTCCCATGAACACTGAAGCTTTCTTT. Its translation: CASRPSQGPMNTEAFF.